Sequencing of this T cell receptor beta chain was carried out in a study of T and B cells in COVID-19 patients. By sample share, this clonotype is medium-sized. What it binds is not known. TRB rearrangements were amplified by multiplex PCR with BIOMED2 TRB-A/B primers. Using its own MiXCR run on the multiplex PCR reads, TCRdb lists one record per CDR3 protein. The data show 4,000 to 5,500 distinct CDR3 sequences, around a fifth seen once. The study's findings and limits: Active COVID-19 showed highly clonal TRB repertoires; recovery showed diversity and richness above healthy donors.

Germline V gene lookup returns CDR1 MNHEY and CDR2 SMNVEV (reference sequence). The ends were cut back, 0 bases at V and 8 bases at J, with 10 bases in the middle. The CDR3 contains 14 residues. From blood, roughly 250-500 ng of genomic DNA served as TRB template. The chain has TRBV27 and TRBJ2-2; D is possibly TRBD2 (6 bases). The sequence came from a human donor with active COVID-19. Sequencing was carried out using blood. The CDR3 region is CASSLSEGQGELFF. The CDR3 coding sequence is TGTGCCAGCAGTTTATCGGAGGGGCAGGGGGAGCTGTTTTTT.